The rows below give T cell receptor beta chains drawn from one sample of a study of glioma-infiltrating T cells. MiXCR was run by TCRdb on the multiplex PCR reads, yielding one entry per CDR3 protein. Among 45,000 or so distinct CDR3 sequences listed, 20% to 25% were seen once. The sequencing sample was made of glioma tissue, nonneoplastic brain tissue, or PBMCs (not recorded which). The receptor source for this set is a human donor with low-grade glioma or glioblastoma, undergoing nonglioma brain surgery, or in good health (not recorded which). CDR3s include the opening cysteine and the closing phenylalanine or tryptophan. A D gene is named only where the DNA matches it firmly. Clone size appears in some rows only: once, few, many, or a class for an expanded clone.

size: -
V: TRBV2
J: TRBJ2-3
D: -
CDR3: CASSEAANEQVTDTQYF
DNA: TGTGCCAGCAGTGAAGCGGCGAACGAACAGGTGACAGATACGCAGTATTTT

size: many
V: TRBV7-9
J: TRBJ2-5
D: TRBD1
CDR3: CASSLGTGGQETQYF
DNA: TGTGCCAGCAGCTTGGGGACAGGGGGCCAAGAGACCCAGTACTTC

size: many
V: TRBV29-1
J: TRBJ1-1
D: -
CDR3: CSPTRDLNTEAFF
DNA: TGCAGCCCAACCAGGGACTTGAACACTGAAGCTTTCTTT

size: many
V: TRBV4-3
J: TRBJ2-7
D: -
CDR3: CASSQEGGTYEQYF
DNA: TGCGCCAGCAGCCAAGAGGGCGGAACATACGAGCAGTACTTC

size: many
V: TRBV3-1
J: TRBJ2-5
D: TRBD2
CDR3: CASSQGVAGAETQYF
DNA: TGTGCCAGCAGCCAAGGAGTAGCGGGGGCAGAGACCCAGTACTTC

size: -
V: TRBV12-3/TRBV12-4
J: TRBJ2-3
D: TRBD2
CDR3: CASSPGLAGGSDTQYF
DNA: TGTGCCAGCAGCCCGGGACTAGCGGGAGGGTCAGATACGCAGTATTTT

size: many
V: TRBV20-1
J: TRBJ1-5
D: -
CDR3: CSASRERMNQPQHF
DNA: TGCAGTGCTAGCAGGGAAAGGATGAATCAGCCCCAGCATTTT

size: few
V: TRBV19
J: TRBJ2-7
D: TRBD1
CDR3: CASSSMGDRGVHEQYF
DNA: TGTGCCAGTAGTTCGATGGGGGACAGGGGAGTTCACGAGCAGTACTTC

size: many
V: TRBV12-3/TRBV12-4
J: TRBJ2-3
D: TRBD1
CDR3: CASSGDRADTQYF
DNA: TGTGCCAGCAGTGGAGACAGGGCGGATACGCAGTATTTT

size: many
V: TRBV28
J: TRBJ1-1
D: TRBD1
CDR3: CASSLYLTGGSAEAFF
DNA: TGTGCCAGCAGTTTATATCTGACAGGGGGCAGCGCTGAAGCTTTCTTT

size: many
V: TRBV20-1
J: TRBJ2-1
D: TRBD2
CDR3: CSAIAGPSYNEQFF
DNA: TGCAGTGCAATAGCGGGGCCGTCCTACAATGAGCAGTTCTTC

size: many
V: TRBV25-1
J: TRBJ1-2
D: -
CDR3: CASSGAGYTF
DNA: TGTGCCAGTTCCGGGGCCGGCTACACCTTC

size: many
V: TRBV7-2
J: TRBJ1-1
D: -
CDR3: CASSRVAAEAFF
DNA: TGTGCCAGCAGCCGGGTAGCAGCTGAAGCTTTCTTT

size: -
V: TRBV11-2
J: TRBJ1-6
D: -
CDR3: CASSLVGRGNYNSPLHF
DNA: TGTGCCAGCAGCTTAGTTGGCAGGGGAAATTATAATTCACCCCTCCACTTT

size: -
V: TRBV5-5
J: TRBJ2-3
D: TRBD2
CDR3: CASSWGGYTDTQYF
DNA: TGTGCCAGCAGCTGGGGGGGATACACAGATACGCAGTATTTT

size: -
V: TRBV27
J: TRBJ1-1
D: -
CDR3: CAISVGVGMNTEAFF
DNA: TGTGCCATCAGTGTAGGGGTCGGAATGAACACTGAAGCTTTCTTT

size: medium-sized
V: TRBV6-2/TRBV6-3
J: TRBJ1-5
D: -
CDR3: CASSYSVGGGNQPQHF
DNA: TGTGCCAGCAGTTACTCAGTCGGGGGTGGCAATCAGCCCCAGCATTTT